This TCR beta chain emerged from a study of blood T cell repertoires in COVID-19. The protocol was immunoSEQ multiplex PCR, while the TCRdb copy is restricted to in-frame clones and leaves out a portion. The sample includes over 60,000 clones, 82% of them seen just once. The sequenced sample consisted of peripheral blood. This clonotype was obtained from a human donor in a cohort sampled during active COVID-19.

The DNA for the CDR3 is TGTGCCAGCAGCTTGAAATTAGGGGTACAAGAGACCCAGTACTTC. It is translated as CASSLKLGVQETQYF. The chain is built from TRBV5-4 and TRBJ2-5; D possibly corresponds to TRBD1 (5 bases). V dropped 1 base and J dropped 2 bases, with 12 bases sitting between them. The CDR3 covers 15 residues. Germline V gene lookup returns CDR1 SGHNT and CDR2 YYREEE (reference sequence).